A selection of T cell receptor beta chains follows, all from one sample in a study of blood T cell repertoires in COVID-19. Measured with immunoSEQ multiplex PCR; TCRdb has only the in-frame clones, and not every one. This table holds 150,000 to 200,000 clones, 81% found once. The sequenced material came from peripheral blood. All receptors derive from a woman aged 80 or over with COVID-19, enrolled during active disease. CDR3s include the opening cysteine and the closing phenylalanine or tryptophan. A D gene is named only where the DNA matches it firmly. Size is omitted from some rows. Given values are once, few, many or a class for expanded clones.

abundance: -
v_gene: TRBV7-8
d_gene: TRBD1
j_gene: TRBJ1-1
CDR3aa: CASSLPGQGLIDTEAFF
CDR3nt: TGTGCCAGCAGCTTACCCGGACAGGGCCTTATTGACACTGAAGCTTTCTTT

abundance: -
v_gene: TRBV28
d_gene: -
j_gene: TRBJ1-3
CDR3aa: CASSYLSGNTIYF
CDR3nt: TGTGCCAGCAGCTACCTCTCTGGAAACACCATATATTTT

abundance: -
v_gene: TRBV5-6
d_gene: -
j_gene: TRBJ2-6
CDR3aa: CASSLSVEATF
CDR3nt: TGTGCCAGCAGCTTATCAGTAGAGGCAACTTTC

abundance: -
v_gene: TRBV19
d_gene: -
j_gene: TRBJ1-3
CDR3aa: CASSYREPSGNTIYF
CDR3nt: TGTGCCAGCTCCTACAGGGAACCCTCTGGAAACACCATATATTTT

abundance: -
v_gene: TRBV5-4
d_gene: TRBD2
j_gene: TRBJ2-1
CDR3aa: CASSLGTSGGTEQFF
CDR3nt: TGTGCCAGCAGCCTCGGGACTAGCGGGGGAACTGAGCAGTTCTTC

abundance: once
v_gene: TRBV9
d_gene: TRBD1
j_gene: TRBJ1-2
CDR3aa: CASSHPRTGGASYGYTF
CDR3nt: TGTGCCAGCAGCCATCCAAGGACAGGGGGCGCAAGCTATGGCTACACCTTC

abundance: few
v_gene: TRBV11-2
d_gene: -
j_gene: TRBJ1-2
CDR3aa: CASSRGYGYTF
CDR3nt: TGTGCCAGCAGCCGCGGCTATGGCTACACCTTC

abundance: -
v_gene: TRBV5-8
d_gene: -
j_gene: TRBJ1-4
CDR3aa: CASSLDRGANEKLFF
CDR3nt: TGTGCCAGCAGCTTGGATCGGGGGGCTAATGAAAAACTGTTTTTT

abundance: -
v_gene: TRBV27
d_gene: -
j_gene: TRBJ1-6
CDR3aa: CASSLNAAGLHSPLHF
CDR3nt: TGTGCCAGCAGTTTAAACGCGGCAGGGTTGCATTCACCCCTCCACTTT

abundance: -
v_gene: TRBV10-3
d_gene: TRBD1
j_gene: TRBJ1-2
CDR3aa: CAIRGQERGYTF
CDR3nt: TGTGCCATCAGAGGACAGGAGAGAGGCTACACCTTC

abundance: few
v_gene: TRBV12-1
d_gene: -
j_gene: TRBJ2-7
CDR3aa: CASSCPGTTTYEQYF
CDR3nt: TGTGCCAGCAGCTGTCCCGGGACAACAACCTACGAGCAGTACTTC

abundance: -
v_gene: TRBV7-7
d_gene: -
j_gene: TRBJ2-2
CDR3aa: CASSSSTGGAEPLLNTGELFF
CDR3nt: TGTGCCAGCAGCTCATCCACGGGGGGCGCGGAGCCACTCTTGAACACCGGGGAGCTGTTTTTT

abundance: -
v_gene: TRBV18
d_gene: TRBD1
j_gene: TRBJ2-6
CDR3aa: CASSPVGQGIPGANVLTF
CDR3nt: TGTGCCAGCTCACCGGTTGGACAGGGGATTCCTGGGGCCAACGTCCTGACTTTC

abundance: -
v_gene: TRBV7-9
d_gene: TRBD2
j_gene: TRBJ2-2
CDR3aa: CASSIGTSGTGELFF
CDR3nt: TGTGCCAGCAGCATCGGGACTAGCGGTACCGGGGAGCTGTTTTTT

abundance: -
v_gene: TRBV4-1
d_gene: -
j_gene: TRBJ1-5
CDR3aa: CASSQVQYSNQPQHF
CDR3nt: TGCGCCAGCAGCCAAGTCCAGTATAGCAATCAGCCCCAGCATTTT

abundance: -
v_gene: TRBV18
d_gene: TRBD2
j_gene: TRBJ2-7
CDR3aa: CASSPLSLLPGLAGGVHEQYF
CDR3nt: TGTGCCAGCTCACCTCTGAGTCTGTTACCGGGACTAGCGGGAGGGGTCCACGAGCAGTACTTC

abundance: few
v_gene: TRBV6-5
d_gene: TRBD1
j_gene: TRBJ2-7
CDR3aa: CASSYSGTGFSEQYF
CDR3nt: TGTGCCAGCAGTTACTCGGGGACAGGGTTCTCCGAGCAGTACTTC

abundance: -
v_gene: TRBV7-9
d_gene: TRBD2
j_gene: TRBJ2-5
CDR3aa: CASSSPQRGIQETQYF
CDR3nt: TGTGCCAGCAGCTCGCCCCAGCGGGGGATCCAAGAGACCCAGTACTTC

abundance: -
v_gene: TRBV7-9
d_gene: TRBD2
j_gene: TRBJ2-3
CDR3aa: CASSRVAGPTDTQYF
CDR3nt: TGTGCCAGCAGTCGGGTAGCGGGGCCCACAGATACGCAGTATTTT

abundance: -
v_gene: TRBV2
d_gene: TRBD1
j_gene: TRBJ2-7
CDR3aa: CASRSGQGYEQYF
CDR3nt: TGTGCCAGCAGGTCGGGACAGGGCTACGAGCAGTACTTC

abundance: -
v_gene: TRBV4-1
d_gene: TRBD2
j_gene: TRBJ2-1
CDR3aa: CASSQVGMAGGGYNEQFF
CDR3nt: TGCGCCAGCAGCCAAGTCGGTATGGCGGGGGGGGGCTACAATGAGCAGTTCTTC

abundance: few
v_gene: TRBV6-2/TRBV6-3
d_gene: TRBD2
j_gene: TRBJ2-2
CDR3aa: CASSYFGLAGGTGELFF
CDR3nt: TGTGCCAGCAGTTACTTCGGACTAGCGGGGGGAACCGGGGAGCTGTTTTTT

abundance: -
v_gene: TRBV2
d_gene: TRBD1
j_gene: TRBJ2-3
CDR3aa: CASSETGEDTQYF
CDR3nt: TGTGCCAGCAGTGAAACAGGGGAAGATACGCAGTATTTT

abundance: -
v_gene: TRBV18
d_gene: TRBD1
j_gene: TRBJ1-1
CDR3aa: CASSPGQPEAFF
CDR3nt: TGTGCCAGCTCACCGGGACAGCCGGAAGCTTTCTTT

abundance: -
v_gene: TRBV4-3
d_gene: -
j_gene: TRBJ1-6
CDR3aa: CASSQGASDSYSPLHF
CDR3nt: TGCGCCAGCAGCCAAGGGGCCTCGGACTCTTATTCACCCCTCCACTTT

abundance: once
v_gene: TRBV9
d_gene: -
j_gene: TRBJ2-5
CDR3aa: CASSVARSGQETQYF
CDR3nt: TGTGCCAGCAGCGTAGCTCGGAGCGGCCAAGAGACCCAGTACTTC

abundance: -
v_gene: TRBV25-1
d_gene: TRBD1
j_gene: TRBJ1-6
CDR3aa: CASSPTGGDSPLHF
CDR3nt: TGTGCCAGCAGTCCGACAGGGGGGGATTCACCCCTCCACTTT

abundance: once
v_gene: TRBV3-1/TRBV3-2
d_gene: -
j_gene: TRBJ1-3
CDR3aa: CASSPLRGSGNTIYF
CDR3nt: TGTGCCAGCAGCCCATTAAGGGGATCAGGAAACACCATATATTTT

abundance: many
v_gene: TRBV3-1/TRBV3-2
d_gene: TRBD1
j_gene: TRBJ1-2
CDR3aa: CASSQVTGSSGYTF
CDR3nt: TGTGCCAGCAGCCAGGTGACAGGGAGTTCTGGCTACACCTTC

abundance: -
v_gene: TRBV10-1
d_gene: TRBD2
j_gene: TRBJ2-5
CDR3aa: CASSEYIRLAGAQETQYF
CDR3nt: TGCGCCAGCAGTGAGTATATCCGACTAGCGGGGGCCCAAGAGACCCAGTACTTC

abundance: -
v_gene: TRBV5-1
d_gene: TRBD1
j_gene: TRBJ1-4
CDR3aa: CASSYAGTALGELFF
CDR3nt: TGCGCCAGCAGCTACGCCGGGACAGCCCTAGGCGAACTGTTTTTT

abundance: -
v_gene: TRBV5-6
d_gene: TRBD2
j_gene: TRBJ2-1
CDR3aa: CASSWMTSGYNEQFF
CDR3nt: TGTGCCAGCAGCTGGATGACTAGCGGATACAATGAGCAGTTCTTC

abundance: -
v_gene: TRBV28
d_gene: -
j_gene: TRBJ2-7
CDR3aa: CATRTDSYEQYF
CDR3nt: TGTGCCACCCGGACAGACTCCTACGAGCAGTACTTC

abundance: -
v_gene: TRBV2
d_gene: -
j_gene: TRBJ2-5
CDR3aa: CASSEGSQETQYF
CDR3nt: TGTGCCAGCAGTGAGGGCAGTCAAGAGACCCAGTACTTC

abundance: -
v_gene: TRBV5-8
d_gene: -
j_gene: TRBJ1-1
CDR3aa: CASSQGIMNTEAFF
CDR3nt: TGTGCCAGCAGTCAGGGGATAATGAACACTGAAGCTTTCTTT

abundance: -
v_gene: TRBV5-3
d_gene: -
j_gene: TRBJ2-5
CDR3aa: CARSLCPASKRWYQETQYF
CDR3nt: TGTGCCAGAAGCTTGTGTCCTGCTTCGAAGCGGTGGTACCAAGAGACCCAGTACTTC

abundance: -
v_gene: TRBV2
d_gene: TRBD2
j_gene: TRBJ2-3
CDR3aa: CASSGTSITDTQYF
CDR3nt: TGTGCCAGTTCCGGGACTAGCATTACAGATACGCAGTATTTT

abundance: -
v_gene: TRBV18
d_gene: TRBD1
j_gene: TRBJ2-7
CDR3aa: CASSPRTGSDEQYF
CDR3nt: TGTGCCAGCTCACCTCGGACAGGGAGCGACGAGCAGTACTTC

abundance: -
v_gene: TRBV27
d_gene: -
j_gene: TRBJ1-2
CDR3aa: CASSLLGAGGFGKGYTF
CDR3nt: TGTGCCAGCAGTTTATTGGGGGCCGGGGGGTTTGGGAAGGGCTACACCTTC

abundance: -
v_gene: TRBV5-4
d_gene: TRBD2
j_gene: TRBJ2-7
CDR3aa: CASSPGLASPYEQYF
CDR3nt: TGTGCCAGCAGCCCCGGACTAGCGAGCCCCTACGAGCAGTACTTC

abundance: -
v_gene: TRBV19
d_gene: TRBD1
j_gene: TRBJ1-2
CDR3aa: CASSSYRGDPNNYGYTF
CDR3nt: TGTGCCAGTAGTAGCTACAGGGGAGACCCGAATAACTATGGCTACACCTTC

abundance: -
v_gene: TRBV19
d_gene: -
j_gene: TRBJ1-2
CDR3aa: CASSLPGRYYGYTF
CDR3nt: TGTGCCAGTAGTCTTCCAGGGCGGTACTATGGCTACACCTTC

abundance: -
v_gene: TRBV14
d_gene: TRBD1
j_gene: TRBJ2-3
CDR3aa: CASRGQVSTDTQYF
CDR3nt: TGTGCCAGCAGGGGACAGGTTAGCACAGATACGCAGTATTTT

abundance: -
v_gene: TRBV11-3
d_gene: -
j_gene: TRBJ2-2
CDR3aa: CASSPHSGGTNTGELFF
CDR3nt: TGTGCCAGCAGCCCCCATAGTGGGGGGACGAACACCGGGGAGCTGTTTTTT

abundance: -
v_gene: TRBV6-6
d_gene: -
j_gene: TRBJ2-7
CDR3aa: CASSYPGTSYEQYF
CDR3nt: TGTGCCAGCAGTTACCCCGGGACATCCTACGAGCAGTACTTC

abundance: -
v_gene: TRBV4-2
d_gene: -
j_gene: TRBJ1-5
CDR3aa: CASSQDGQNNQPQHF
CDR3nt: TGTGCCAGCAGCCAAGATGGACAGAACAATCAGCCCCAGCATTTT